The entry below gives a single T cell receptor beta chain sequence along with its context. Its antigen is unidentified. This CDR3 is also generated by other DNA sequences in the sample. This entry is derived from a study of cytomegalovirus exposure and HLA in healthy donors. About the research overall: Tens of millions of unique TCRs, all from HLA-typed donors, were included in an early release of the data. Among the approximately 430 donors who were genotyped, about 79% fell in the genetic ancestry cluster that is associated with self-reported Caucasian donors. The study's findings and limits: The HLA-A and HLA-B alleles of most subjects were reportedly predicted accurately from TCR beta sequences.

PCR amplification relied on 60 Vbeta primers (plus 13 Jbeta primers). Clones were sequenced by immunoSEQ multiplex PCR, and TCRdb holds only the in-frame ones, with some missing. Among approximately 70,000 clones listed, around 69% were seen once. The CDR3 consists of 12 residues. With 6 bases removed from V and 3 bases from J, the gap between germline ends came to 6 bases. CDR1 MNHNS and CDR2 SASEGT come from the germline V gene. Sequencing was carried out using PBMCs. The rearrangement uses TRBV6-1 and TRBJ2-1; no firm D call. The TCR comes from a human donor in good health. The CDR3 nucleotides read TGTGCCAGCAGGGAGCGCTACAATGAGCAGTTCTTC. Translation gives CASRERYNEQFF.